This T cell receptor (beta chain) was retrieved from a study of T cell responses to AZD1222 COVID-19 vaccine. Study summary: Whether given at about 4 or about 12 weeks, second doses were pooled. Study-wide results and caveats: Regions left unmutated in variants are reportedly the target of nearly half of spike-specific TCRs. No repertoire was sampled before or during the peak T cell response, only after it.

As regards this clone: Its cognate antigen is unknown.

CDR1 and CDR2 (germline): SGHRS, YFSETQ. With 3 bases clipped from V and 11 bases from J, the junction kept 10 bases outside the gene matches. The CDR3 has 15 amino acids. Libraries were prepared by immunoSEQ multiplex PCR; TCRdb keeps only in-frame clonotypes and omits some of them. The sample has about 140,000 clones; approximately 92% are singletons. Source: peripheral blood, taken on day 0 of AZD1222 vaccination. This receptor was identified in an adult in good health. This chain connects TRBV5-1 to TRBJ1-6; 8 bases fit TRBD1. DNA for the CDR3: TGCGCCAGCAGCTCGATGGACAGGGTTGGTGCACCCCTCCACTTT. It is translated as CASSSMDRVGAPLHF.